Each of the 22 T cell receptor beta chains below was sequenced from the same sample in a study of response to subunit inactivated influenza vaccine. TCRdb reanalysed the RT-PCR reads using MiXCR and keeps one entry per CDR3 protein. The sample records 150,000 or so distinct CDR3 sequences, around 11% being singletons. The source material was CD8+ T cells sorted from PBMCs, sampled 23 to 25 months after vaccination. These receptors all come from a man in his fifties or sixties who received an inactivated influenza vaccine.

This clonotype appeared a few times. This chain links TRBV6-6 with TRBJ1-1; D not certain. This CDR3 has 13 amino acids. Per germline, CDR1 MNHNY and CDR2 SVGAGI (reference sequence). V dropped 5 bases and J dropped 7 bases, with 14 bases sitting between them. CDR3: CASSPIDGIEAFF. Here the CDR3 DNA reads TGTGCCAGCAGTCCGATCGACGGGATTGAAGCTTTCTTT.

CDR3: CASSESGGSSYNEQFF. The CDR3 DNA sequence: TGCGCCAGCAGTGAATCAGGGGGCAGCTCCTACAATGAGCAGTTCTTC. V gene TRBV10-2 combines with J gene TRBJ2-1; 8 nucleotides align to TRBD1. The CDR3 length is 16 residues. After removal of 3 bases from V and 0 bases from J, the junction contained 4 bases not matched to a gene. Per germline, CDR1 WSHSY and CDR2 SAAADI.

This rearrangement joins TRBV20-1 to TRBJ2-4, with TRBD2 identical over 13 bases. The J segment lost 0 bases and the V segment lost 3 bases, leaving 11 bases of the junction unmatched. CDR1 DFQATT and CDR2 SNEGSKA come from the germline V gene (reference sequence). The CDR3 is 19 residues long. The CDR3 region has the DNA TGCAGTGCTAGGGTACCGGGACTAGCGGGAAATCTAGCCAAAAACATTCAGTACTTC. Its protein product is CSARVPGLAGNLAKNIQYF.

V and J are TRBV20-1 and TRBJ2-3; 14 bases match TRBD2. V gave up 4 bases and J gave up 0 bases; unmatched junction bases: 6. The CDR3 totals 17 residues. Germline CDR1 and CDR2: DFQATT and SNEGSKA (reference sequence). The CDR3: CSAIPGLAGDSTDTQYF. As DNA, the CDR3 is TGCAGTGCTATCCCGGGACTAGCGGGAGATAGCACAGATACGCAGTATTTT.

The CDR3 spells CASTKTGELFF. DNA of the CDR3: TGTGCCAGCACCAAAACCGGGGAGCTGTTTTTT. V and J are TRBV12-3 or TRBV12-4 and TRBJ2-2; D gene unclear. This CDR3 has 11 amino acids. V lost 7 bases, J lost 5 bases, and 5 bases lay in between.

The V gene is TRBV20-1, the J gene TRBJ2-1; D gene unclear. V lost 4 bases and J lost 4, with 14 bases in between. In germline, CDR1 is DFQATT, CDR2 SNEGSKA (reference sequence). This CDR3 contains 14 residues. The CDR3 protein is CSAISSKGYNEQFF. The DNA of the CDR3 is TGCAGTGCTATCTCTAGTAAAGGATACAATGAGCAGTTCTTC.

This clonotype was recorded many times. V is TRBV4-3 and J is TRBJ1-1, with D possibly matching TRBD1 (5 bases). V lost 2 bases to trimming and J lost 1 base, with 5 bases between them. Germline CDR1 is LGHNA and CDR2 is YSLEER. The CDR3 runs to 13 residues. The DNA for the CDR3 is TGCGCCAGCAGCCAAACAGGGAACACTGAAGCTTTCTTT. This codes for CASSQTGNTEAFF.

This clonotype was counted many times. V usage is TRBV29-1 and J usage is TRBJ1-2; the D is unclear. The V end was cut by 6 bases, the J end by 5 bases, with 16 bases between. This CDR3 has 13 amino acids. Germline V gene sequence: CDR1 SQVTM, CDR2 ANQGSEA. CDR3 coding DNA: TGCAGCGTCCGTGACACGGCCCTTTATGGCTACACCTTC. Translated: CSVRDTALYGYTF.

In this sample, this clonotype turned up a few times. The chain is built from TRBV4-2 and TRBJ2-3, with 12 bases that match TRBD2. CDR1 and CDR2 (germline): LGHNA, YNFKEQ. Unmatched junction bases numbered 6, after V lost 5 bases and J lost 6 bases. CDR3 size: 15 residues. CDR3 region: CASSYTSGGHDTQYF. The CDR3 DNA follows: TGTGCCAGCAGCTATACTAGCGGGGGGCACGATACGCAGTATTTT.

The chain uses TRBV12-3 or TRBV12-4 and TRBJ1-5, with 7 bases lining up with TRBD1. The CDR3 length is 15 residues. J gave up 3 bases and V 6 bases, and 8 bases lay outside the gene matches. The CDR3 region is CASRRDSRFNQPQHF. Here the CDR3 DNA reads TGTGCCAGCAGACGGGACAGCCGATTCAATCAGCCCCAGCATTTT.

Many counts were recorded for this clonotype. The chain is built from TRBV29-1 and TRBJ2-1; 15 bases are a match to TRBD2. In germline, CDR1 is SQVTM, CDR2 ANQGSEA. Losses at the gene ends were 3 bases for V and 7 bases for J; bases not matched to a gene: 4. This CDR3 region has 15 residues. CDR3 in amino acids: CSVEIGLAGGNEQFF. CDR3 in DNA: TGCAGCGTTGAGATAGGACTAGCGGGAGGGAATGAGCAGTTCTTC.

This clonotype was seen at least ten times. This chain joins TRBV28 and TRBJ2-2, with D perhaps matching TRBD1 (6 bases). CDR1 is MDHEN and CDR2 is SYDVKM in the germline V gene. Trimming cost V 5 bases and J 4 bases, with 17 bases left between them. The CDR3 is 16 residues long. CDR3 loop: CASSLGQSFGTGELFF. The CDR3 nucleotides read TGTGCCAGCAGTCTGGGACAATCCTTCGGCACCGGGGAGCTGTTTTTT.

The V gene is TRBV20-1, the J gene TRBJ1-2; no clear D gene. In germline, CDR1 is DFQATT, CDR2 SNEGSKA (reference sequence). This CDR3 comprises 13 residues. Between the trimmed V and J ends, which lost 4 bases and 4 bases, there was a span of 13 bases. CDR3 sequence reads: CSAISSVGYGYTF. The CDR3 nucleotides are TGCAGTGCTATCTCCAGTGTGGGCTATGGCTACACCTTC.

The genes are TRBV5-1 and TRBJ2-7, with TRBD1 matching 10 bases. The length of the CDR3 is 17 residues. Per germline, CDR1 SGHRS and CDR2 YFSETQ. V dropped 0 bases and J dropped 1; count of bases not matched to a gene: 7. The CDR3 loop reads CASSLGKAGQGSYEQYF. The CDR3 DNA sequence: TGCGCCAGCAGCTTGGGTAAGGCGGGACAGGGGTCCTACGAGCAGTACTTC. The full variable domain, rest sourced from reference TRBV5-1 and TRBJ2-7, is KAGVTQTPRYLIKTRGQQVTLSCSPISGHRSVSWYQQTPGQGLQFLFEYFSETQRNKGNFPGRFSGRQFSNSRSEMNVSTLELGDSALYLCASSLGKAGQGSYEQYFGPGTRLTVT.

The gene calls are TRBV12-3 or TRBV12-4 and TRBJ1-1, with unresolved D. The CDR3 is made up of 15 amino acids. Deletions cut 3 bases from V and 1 base from J, with 12 bases between. This CDR3 reads CASSFEGRANTEAFF. The CDR3 DNA reads as TGTGCCAGCAGTTTTGAGGGTCGGGCGAACACTGAAGCTTTCTTT.

This clonotype was counted at least ten times. The chain links TRBV5-1 to TRBJ2-7, with D perhaps TRBD2 (5 bases). The CDR3 spans 16 residues. Germline V gene data show CDR1 as SGHRS and CDR2 as YFSETQ. The V end was cut by 0 bases, the J end by 4 bases, with 17 bases between. CDR3 region: CASSLARTSTPYEQYF. The CDR3 DNA sequence: TGCGCCAGCAGCTTGGCTCGGACTTCCACCCCGTACGAGCAGTACTTC. Drawing the rest from reference TRBV5-1 and TRBJ2-7, the complete variable domain is KAGVTQTPRYLIKTRGQQVTLSCSPISGHRSVSWYQQTPGQGLQFLFEYFSETQRNKGNFPGRFSGRQFSNSRSEMNVSTLELGDSALYLCASSLARTSTPYEQYFGPGTRLTVT.

This clonotype was counted between two and nine times. CDR3 protein: CASSFQDRAYTEAFF. CDR3 nucleotide sequence: TGTGCCAGCAGTTTTCAGGACAGGGCATACACTGAAGCTTTCTTT. The chain links TRBV12-3 or TRBV12-4 to TRBJ1-1, with TRBD1 identical over 8 bases. There are 15 residues in the CDR3. V lost 3 bases, J lost 3 bases, and 6 bases stayed unmatched.

V gene TRBV13 combines with J gene TRBJ1-1; D gene uncertain. V shed 5 bases and J shed 3 bases, with 13 bases lying between them. The CDR3 sequence is 14 residues long. The germline V gene has CDR1 PRHDT and CDR2 FYEKMQ (reference sequence). The CDR3 protein is CASSLPGEDTEAFF. CDR3 in DNA: TGTGCCAGCAGCCTCCCGGGAGAGGACACTGAAGCTTTCTTT.

This clonotype was counted at least ten times. This rearrangement joins TRBV10-3 to TRBJ1-1, with D perhaps TRBD1 (6 bases). V lost 6 bases and J lost 3, with 17 bases in between. From germline, CDR1 is ENHRY and CDR2 SYGVKD. The CDR3 spans 15 residues. The CDR3 nucleotides read TGTGCCATCAGACTTACAGGGTTGGATGACACTGAAGCTTTCTTT. Protein product: CAIRLTGLDDTEAFF.

This clonotype was recorded a few times. The chain uses TRBV5-1 and TRBJ2-7; TRBD2 agrees at 10 bases. V gave up 0 bases and J gave up 5 bases; unmatched junction bases: 5. This CDR3 spans 15 amino acids. Per the germline V gene, CDR1 is SGHRS and CDR2 is YFSETQ. CDR3 sequence (DNA): TGCGCCAGCAGCTTGGTTATAGCGGGAGGCCACGAGCAGTACTTC. Translating it yields CASSLVIAGGHEQYF.

Many counts were recorded for this clonotype. The chain recombines TRBV4-2 with TRBJ1-6; 9 bases match TRBD1. The CDR3 loop spans 16 amino acids. Looked up from germline, CDR1 is LGHNA and CDR2 is YNFKEQ. The V segment lost 4 bases and the J segment 9 bases; nucleotides outside the gene matches: 10. The CDR3 region is CASSPSAQGAVSPLHF. DNA of the CDR3: TGTGCCAGCAGCCCAAGTGCACAGGGGGCAGTTTCACCCCTCCACTTT.

The chain carries TRBV7-9 and TRBJ2-1; D is possibly TRBD2 (5 bases). The V gene lost 5 bases and the J gene lost 6 bases, with 14 bases spanning the gap. CDR1 and CDR2 from the germline V gene are SEHNR and FQNEAQ (reference sequence). The CDR3 runs to 14 residues. The CDR3 spells CASSHGGYTNEQFF. CDR3 coding DNA: TGTGCCAGCAGCCACGGAGGTTACACCAATGAGCAGTTCTTC. The full variable domain, rest sourced from reference TRBV7-9 and TRBJ2-1, is DTGVSQNPRHKITKRGQNVTFRCDPISEHNRLYWYRQTLGQGPEFLTYFQNEAQLEKSRLLSDRFSAERPKGSFSTLEIQRTEQGDSAMYLCASSHGGYTNEQFFGPGTRLTVL.